This TCR beta chain was obtained from a study of T cell changes during pregnancy in multiple sclerosis. Profiled with immunoSEQ multiplex PCR; TCRdb holds only in-frame clones, not every one. The sample lists under 70,000 clones, roughly 91% occurring once. Germline CDR1 and CDR2: MGHRA and YSYEKL. Trimming took 4 bases from V and 5 from J; bases not matched to a gene: 8. CDR3 length: 15 amino acids. This clone was observed a few times. The rearrangement uses TRBV4-1 and TRBJ2-5; the match to TRBD1 covers 9 bases. Specimen: CD4+ T cells from peripheral blood mononuclear cells, collected after pregnancy. The clonotype comes from a female donor with multiple sclerosis, enrolled in a pregnancy study. The chain's CDR3 is CASSLVGTGSETQYF. CDR3 DNA: TGCGCCAGCAGCCTAGTTGGGACAGGGTCCGAGACCCAGTACTTC.